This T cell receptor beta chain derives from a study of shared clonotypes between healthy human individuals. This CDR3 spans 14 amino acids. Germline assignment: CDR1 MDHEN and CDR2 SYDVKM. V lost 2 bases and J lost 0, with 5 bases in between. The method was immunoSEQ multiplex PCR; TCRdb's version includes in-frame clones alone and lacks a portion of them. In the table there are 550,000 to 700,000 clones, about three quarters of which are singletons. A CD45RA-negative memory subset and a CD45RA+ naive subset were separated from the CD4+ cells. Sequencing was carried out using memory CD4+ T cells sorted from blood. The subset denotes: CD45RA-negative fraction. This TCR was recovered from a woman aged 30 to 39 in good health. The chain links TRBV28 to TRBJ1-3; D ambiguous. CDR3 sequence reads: CASSLPVSGNTIYF. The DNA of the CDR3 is TGTGCCAGCAGTTTACCGGTCTCTGGAAACACCATATATTTT.